This T cell receptor (beta chain) originates from a study of regulatory T cells in long-lasting Graves disease. Study-wide points: The sample size was small, and this may have reduced accuracy.

Time point defined: newly diagnosed GD, antithyroid drugs for less than 3 months. From PBMCs, RNA was extracted and then used to make the TCR library. As collected, the peripheral blood samples measured about 8.1 milliliters each and went into EDTA tubes. This clonotype was picked up a small number of times. Its antigen is not identified. iRepertoire HTBI primers and Arm-PCR of CDR3 regions built TCR beta libraries. TCRdb independently ran MiXCR on the multiplex PCR reads; one entry per CDR3 protein. The data show more than 300,000 distinct CDR3 sequences, 12% seen once. The sample also formed part of further work on T cells in Graves' hyperthyroidism and ophthalmopathy. That paper adds: The definition of stable Graves' hyperthyroidism was no ophthalmopathy progression within 18 months.

This TCR was sampled from a woman aged 18-35 years with Graves disease. Here the sequenced sample was peripheral blood mononuclear cells (PBMCs), taken at new diagnosis, from a patient treated with antithyroid drugs.

The CDR3 region has the DNA TGCAGTGCCCCGATAGCCTCCTACAATGAGCAGTTCTTC. This translates into CSAPIASYNEQFF. The chain uses TRBV20-1 and TRBJ2-1; no clear D. V lost 6 bases and J 0 bases, leaving 9 bases between the germline ends. This CDR3 region has 13 residues. CDR1 DFQATT and CDR2 SNEGSKA come from the germline V gene (reference sequence).